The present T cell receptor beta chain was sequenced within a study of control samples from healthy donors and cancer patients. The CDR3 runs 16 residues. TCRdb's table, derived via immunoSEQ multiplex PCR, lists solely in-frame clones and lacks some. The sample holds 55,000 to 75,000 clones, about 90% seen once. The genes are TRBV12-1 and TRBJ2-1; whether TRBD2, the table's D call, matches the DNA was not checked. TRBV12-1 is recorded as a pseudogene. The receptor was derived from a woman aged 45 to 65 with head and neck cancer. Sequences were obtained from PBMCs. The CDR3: CASSFSSCGGADEQFF. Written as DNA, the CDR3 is TGTGCCAGCAGCTTTTCCAGTTGCGGGGGGGCCGATGAGCAGTTCTTC.